The 25 T cell receptor beta chains below were found in one sample sequenced in a study of CD8+ T cells in alopecia areata. Treatment specified: oral pan-JAK inhibitor, 5-10 mg twice daily. Extracted RNA was reverse transcribed, and the resulting cDNA served as sequencing template. TCRdb keeps only in-frame clones here, not all; method: immunoSEQ multiplex PCR. The table shows some 95,000 clones, with 44% occurring only once. Sequencing used CD8+ T cells sorted from blood, obtained at week 24, from a patient treated with tofacitinib. The receptors derive from a human donor with alopecia areata.

The V call is TRBV15, the J call TRBJ2-4; a weak D match, TRBD1 (6 bases). This CDR3 is built from 11 residues. The V and J ends lost 5 bases and 8 bases respectively, with 7 bases between them. Looked up from germline, CDR1 is LNHNV and CDR2 is YYDKDF (reference sequence). CDR3 nucleotide sequence: TGTGCCACCAGCCGACAGGACATTCAGTACTTC. Translated: CATSRQDIQYF.

The chain employs TRBV28 and TRBJ2-1; TRBD2 might be the D (5 bases). There are 14 residues in the CDR3. Per the germline V gene, CDR1 is MDHEN and CDR2 is SYDVKM. The V gene lost 2 bases and the J gene lost 7 bases, with 12 bases spanning the gap. In DNA, the CDR3 is TGTGCCAGCAGTTTAACTAGTCTATGGAATGAGCAGTTCTTC. This codes for CASSLTSLWNEQFF.

The chain uses TRBV5-4 and TRBJ2-2, with D uncertain. Trimming left V 1 base short and J 4 bases short, with 11 bases between. Germline V gene sequence: CDR1 SGHNT, CDR2 YYREEE (reference sequence). The CDR3 totals 15 residues. This CDR3 reads CASSLRAEITGELFF. CDR3 bases: TGTGCCAGCAGCTTGAGAGCAGAAATCACCGGGGAGCTGTTTTTT.

This clone has only a few counts. The rearrangement uses TRBV7-1 and TRBJ2-7, with 9 bases lining up with TRBD2. TRBV7-1 has ORF status, its function being uncertain. The CDR3 runs 14 residues. V trimming: 4 bases; J trimming: 3 bases; junction bases outside the gene matches: 4. In nucleotides, the CDR3 is TGTGCCAGCAGCTTATCTAGCGGGAACTACGAGCAGTACTTC. Translating it yields CASSLSSGNYEQYF.

The CDR3 is CASSIREGYYEQYF. CDR3 coding DNA: TGTGCCAGTAGTATACGAGAGGGGTACTACGAGCAGTACTTC. This chain uses TRBV19 with TRBJ2-7; D might be TRBD1 or TRBD2, each matching 5 bases. Germline V gene data show CDR1 as LNHDA and CDR2 as SQIVND (reference sequence). The CDR3 covers 14 residues. The germline V and J ends were trimmed by 2 bases and 3 bases, with 11 bases remaining between them.

The table lists this clone with a few counts. The chain couples TRBV30 to TRBJ1-5, with a tentative D call TRBD1 (5 bases). The V end lost 2 bases, the J end lost 7 bases, and 12 bases lay between the germline ends. Germline values: CDR1 GTSNPN, CDR2 SVGIG (reference sequence). The length of the CDR3 is 13 residues. CDR3 nucleotide sequence: TGTGCCTGGAGTCGGGAGGAGGGGCAGCCCCAGCATTTT. It translates to CAWSREEGQPQHF.

The sample holds a few counts of this clone. This sequence joins TRBV10-3 and TRBJ2-3; no reliable D call. The V end was cut by 10 bases, the J end by 0 bases, with 17 bases between. The CDR3 spans 15 residues. Germline CDR1 ENHRY, CDR2 SYGVKD. The CDR3 loop is CATTPGLKSTDTQYF. CDR3 bases: TGTGCCACCACCCCCGGGCTTAAGAGCACAGATACGCAGTATTTT.

This chain uses TRBV9 with TRBJ2-1; 8 bases map to TRBD2. V shed 4 bases, J shed 6 bases, and the junction held 12 bases outside the gene matches. Germline lookup yields CDR1 SGDLS and CDR2 YYNGEE. The CDR3 loop spans 16 amino acids. Here the CDR3 reads CASSQPGGSGINEQFF. CDR3 in DNA: TGTGCCAGCAGCCAACCTGGGGGTAGCGGGATCAATGAGCAGTTCTTC.

The chain carries TRBV11-2 and TRBJ1-2; perhaps TRBD1 as D (5 bases). Trimming pared 0 bases from V and 4 bases from J, leaving 12 bases between. The germline V gene encodes CDR1 SGHAT and CDR2 FQNNGV. This CDR3 is 15 amino acids long. The CDR3 nucleotides read TGTGCCAGCAGCTTAGAGCCCGGGACGGGCTATGGCTACACCTTC. Translated: CASSLEPGTGYGYTF.

The chain is built from TRBV2 and TRBJ1-5, with TRBD1 as a possible D gene (5 bases). The CDR3 extends over 15 amino acids. Germline lookup yields CDR1 SNHLY and CDR2 FYNNEI. Trimming removed 1 base at V and 2 bases at J, with 9 bases between. The CDR3 DNA reads as TGTGCCAGCAGTGAAGGGGGGGGAGGCAATCAGCCCCAGCATTTT. Its protein product is CASSEGGGGNQPQHF.

This chain connects TRBV9 to TRBJ2-5; D is unresolved. This CDR3 has 14 amino acids. CDR1 and CDR2 from the germline V gene are SGDLS and YYNGEE. V dropped 4 bases and J dropped 1 base, with 11 bases sitting between them. The CDR3 bases are TGTGCCAGCAGCCCCCTAGGCCCCCAAGAGACCCAGTACTTC. Amino acids: CASSPLGPQETQYF. Variable domain in full (rest from reference TRBV9 and TRBJ2-5): DSGVTQTPKHLITATGQRVTLRCSPRSGDLSVYWYQQSLDQGLQFLIQYYNGEERAKGNILERFSAQQFPDLHSELNLSSLELGDSALYFCASSPLGPQETQYFGPGTRLLVL.

V is TRBV30 and J is TRBJ2-7; 10 nucleotides align to TRBD1. The germline V gene has CDR1 GTSNPN and CDR2 SVGIG (reference sequence). The CDR3 consists of 14 residues. Trimming took 2 bases from V and 2 from J; bases not matched to a gene: 3. The CDR3: CAWSRGQGTYEQYF. The CDR3, as DNA: TGTGCCTGGAGTAGGGGACAGGGGACCTACGAGCAGTACTTC.

V gene TRBV7-9 combines with J gene TRBJ1-1; the D gene is possibly TRBD1 (5 bases). Germline V CDR1 and CDR2: SEHNR, FQNEAQ (reference sequence). V was trimmed by 1 base and J by 3 bases, leaving 6 bases between them. The CDR3 extends over 13 amino acids. The CDR3 region has the DNA TGTGCCAGCAGCTTAGTGACAGACACTGAAGCTTTCTTT. It yields the protein CASSLVTDTEAFF. The complete variable domain, with remaining parts taken from reference TRBV7-9 and TRBJ1-1, reads DTGVSQNPRHKITKRGQNVTFRCDPISEHNRLYWYRQTLGQGPEFLTYFQNEAQLEKSRLLSDRFSAERPKGSFSTLEIQRTEQGDSAMYLCASSLVTDTEAFFGQGTRLTVV.

The chain links TRBV2 to TRBJ2-6, with D perhaps TRBD2 (5 bases). This CDR3 is 14 amino acids long. Germline lookup yields CDR1 SNHLY and CDR2 FYNNEI. The V end was cut by 6 bases, the J end by 4 bases, with 10 bases between. CDR3 region: CASRTMQGANVLTF. The CDR3 bases are TGTGCCAGCAGGACTATGCAAGGGGCCAACGTCCTGACTTTC. Full variable domain (remainder filled in from reference TRBV2 and TRBJ2-6): EPEVTQTPSHQVTQMGQEVILRCVPISNHLYFYWYRQILGQKVEFLVSFYNNEISEKSEIFDDQFSVERPDGSNFTLKIRSTKLEDSAMYFCASRTMQGANVLTFGAGSRLTVL.

The V call is TRBV11-1, the J call TRBJ2-1; 9 bases agree with TRBD2. The V and J ends lost 1 base and 4 bases, in that order; junction bases with no gene match: 5. Germline V gives CDR1 SGHAT, CDR2 FQDESV (reference sequence). This CDR3 is 16 amino acids long. The CDR3 coding sequence is TGTGCCAGCAGCTTAGAACCTAGCGGGACATACAATGAGCAGTTCTTC. Amino acid sequence: CASSLEPSGTYNEQFF.

The chain links TRBV6-1 to TRBJ2-7, with TRBD1 matching over 9 bases. After removal of 7 bases from V and 13 bases from J, the junction contained 8 bases not matched to a gene. Germline values: CDR1 MNHNS, CDR2 SASEGT. CDR3 length: 11 residues. The CDR3 spells CASTSGDREYF. In nucleotides, the CDR3 is TGTGCCAGCACCTCAGGGGACAGGGAATACTTC.

There are a few counts of this clone. This rearrangement joins TRBV27 to TRBJ2-6; D is ambiguous. The germline V and J ends were trimmed by 0 bases and 3 bases, with 0 bases remaining between them. The CDR3 has 13 residues. The germline gives CDR1 MNHEY, CDR2 SMNVEV (reference sequence). CDR3 sequence (DNA): TGTGCCAGCAGTTTATCTGGGGCCAACGTCCTGACTTTC. This translates into CASSLSGANVLTF.

The V and J genes are TRBV6-1 and TRBJ2-3; 12 bases agree with TRBD2. The germline CDR1 and CDR2 sequences are MNHNS and SASEGT. The CDR3 covers 20 residues. Trimming removed 4 bases from V and 0 bases from J; junction bases left unmatched: 14. CDR3 residues: CASSGPGLAGADSSTDTQYF. CDR3 DNA sequence: TGTGCCAGCAGTGGACCGGGACTAGCGGGCGCGGACTCTAGCACAGATACGCAGTATTTT.

The chain couples TRBV6-1 to TRBJ1-3; the D is unclear. The V end was cut by 1 base, the J end by 2 bases, with 9 bases between. The CDR3 sequence is 15 residues long. Germline values: CDR1 MNHNS, CDR2 SASEGT. In DNA, the CDR3 is TGTGCCAGCAGTGAAGAGGACGGTGCTGGAAACACCATATATTTT. This translates into CASSEEDGAGNTIYF.

This clone came up a few times. The V gene is TRBV29-1, the J gene TRBJ2-7; D remains unclear. Trimming took 0 bases from V and 2 from J, leaving 8 bases between them. CDR1 and CDR2 (germline): SQVTM, ANQGSEA. The CDR3 covers 13 residues. The CDR3 loop reads CSVEDSAAYEQYF. The DNA for the CDR3 is TGCAGCGTTGAAGATTCGGCTGCCTACGAGCAGTACTTC.

The chain has TRBV15 and TRBJ2-6, with D hard to call. In germline, CDR1 is LNHNV, CDR2 YYDKDF (reference sequence). The V end was cut by 5 bases, the J end by 4 bases, with 15 bases between. The CDR3 covers 16 residues. CDR3 in DNA: TGTGCCACCAGCCCACAACGAGGTTCGGGGGCCAACGTCCTGACTTTC. It specifies CATSPQRGSGANVLTF.

This clone was observed a few times. V and J are TRBV7-2 and TRBJ2-3, with 7 bases fitting TRBD2. There are 14 residues in the CDR3. Germline values: CDR1 SGHTA, CDR2 FQGNSA. V lost 8 bases, J lost 3 bases, and 8 bases stayed unmatched. CDR3 amino acids: CASAREWRTDTQYF. The CDR3 region has the DNA TGTGCCAGCGCGCGGGAGTGGAGGACAGATACGCAGTATTTT.

This clone came up once. The CDR3 nucleotides read TGTGCCAGCAGCTTATTAGGGGGCGGGATCCTCTACGAGCAGTACTTC. This gives the protein CASSLLGGGILYEQYF. V and J are TRBV7-2 and TRBJ2-7, with a weak D call TRBD1 (7 bases). Trimming took 2 bases from V and 3 from J, leaving 17 bases between them. CDR3 size: 16 residues. Germline CDR1 is SGHTA and CDR2 is FQGNSA.

The J gene is TRBJ2-7, the V gene TRBV4-3, with TRBD1 identical over 11 bases. J was trimmed by 4 bases and V by 2 bases; bases with no gene match: 4. The V gene's germline CDR1 is LGHNA and CDR2 YSLEER. CDR3 length: 15 amino acids. CDR3 in DNA: TGCGCCAGCAGCCAAAGGACAGGGGGCGGGTACGAGCAGTACTTC. It is translated as CASSQRTGGGYEQYF.

This chain links TRBV7-9 with TRBJ2-5, with D possibly being TRBD1 (5 bases). Trimming took 1 base from V and 6 from J, leaving 15 bases between them. CDR1 is SEHNR, CDR2 FQNEAQ, per germline (reference sequence). The CDR3 runs to 15 residues. CDR3 region: CASSLDRTNRQTQYF. For the CDR3, the DNA is TGTGCCAGCAGCTTAGACAGGACGAATCGACAGACCCAGTACTTC.